Each of the 11 T cell receptor beta chains below was sequenced from the same sample in a study of T cell clonality in common variable immunodeficiency. Some clones are missing from TCRdb's copy, which holds only in-frame ones; the method was immunoSEQ multiplex PCR. The sample has about 35,000 clones, none seen only once. The sample was peripheral blood mononuclear cells. The receptor source for this set is a person between 18 and 70 years old in good health.

There are many counts of this clone. The CDR3 sequence: CASSLSTSGNQETQYF. The DNA read from the CDR3 is TGTGCCAGCAGCCTATCGACTAGCGGGAACCAAGAGACC. V gene TRBV4-2 combines with J gene TRBJ2-5; 11 bases are shared with TRBD2. The missing CDR3 end, 3 residues past where the read stops, is filled in from the germline J gene. Losses at the gene ends were 4 bases for V and 0 bases for J; bases not matched to a gene: 4. Germline V gives CDR1 LGHNA, CDR2 YNFKEQ. The length of the CDR3 is 16 residues.

Ten or more counts support this clone. The CDR3 end falls 3 residues outside the read, so it is completed with the germline J gene. V is TRBV20-1 and J is TRBJ2-1; 13 nucleotides line up with TRBD2. CDR3 length equals 15 residues. Germline-derived CDR1 and CDR2 are DFQATT and SNEGSKA (reference sequence). After removal of 3 bases from V and 5 bases from J, the junction contained 4 bases not matched to a gene. CDR3 DNA (partial): TGCAGTGCTAGCCCACTAGCGGGAGGGAACAATGAG. Amino acids: CSASPLAGGNNE. The complete CDR3 reads CSASPLAGGNNEQFF.

The sample holds many counts of this clone. The read stops 3 residues short of the end of the CDR3; the missing end is completed from the germline J gene. Other DNA sequences in this sample translate to the same CDR3. This chain links TRBV19 with TRBJ1-3; the D gene is possibly TRBD1 (6 bases). The CDR3 runs to 13 residues. In germline, CDR1 is LNHDA, CDR2 SQIVND (reference sequence). The part of the CDR3 DNA that was read is TGTGCTACAAACAGGGCACCCGGTCACACC. Residues: CATNRAPGHT. The entire CDR3 sequence reads CATNRAPGHTIYF.

This clone was seen many times. The CDR3 end lies 3 residues beyond the end of the read and is filled in from the germline J gene. The J gene is TRBJ2-7, the V gene TRBV2; 9 bases agree with TRBD2. Per germline, CDR1 SNHLY and CDR2 FYNNEI. This CDR3 has 16 amino acids. V lost 1 base, J lost 1 base, and 5 bases stayed unmatched. The CDR3 loop reads CASSEVASGISYEQYF. The CDR3 DNA, read in part, is TGTGCCAGCAGTGAAGTAGCTAGCGGGATTTCCTACGAG.

This clone was counted at least ten times. Read coverage stops 3 residues before the CDR3 terminus; the germline J gene supplies the remainder. The V and J genes are TRBV5-6 and TRBJ2-1; 8 bases match TRBD2. Looked up from germline, CDR1 is SGHDT and CDR2 is YYEEEE. Trimming took 3 bases from V and 8 from J; bases not matched to a gene: 10. The CDR3 is 15 amino acids. The CDR3 DNA, read in part, is TGTGCCAGCAGCTCGGGGGGGTATCAAAGGGATGAG. Protein: CASSSGGYQRDE. The entire CDR3 reads CASSSGGYQRDEQFF.

This clone was detected ten times or more. The read gets to within 3 residues of the CDR3 end, and the germline J gene fills in the rest. V is TRBV19 and J is TRBJ1-3; D gene uncertain. The CDR3 is 10 residues long. Trimming took 10 bases from V and 4 from J, leaving 5 bases between them. Germline V gives CDR1 LNHDA, CDR2 SQIVND (reference sequence). The CDR3 sequence is CATLGNTIYF. The sequenced part of the CDR3 DNA is TGTGCCACCCTCGGAAACACC.

This clone turned up a few times. The read stops 3 residues short of the end of the CDR3; the missing end is completed from the germline J gene. The chain combines TRBV19 with TRBJ1-1, with D tentatively TRBD1 (6 bases). Germline CDR1 is LNHDA and CDR2 is SQIVND (reference sequence). The CDR3 is made up of 14 amino acids. The sequenced part of the CDR3 DNA is TGTGCCAGTAGTTACAGGGATGAGGGGTACGAG. This translates into CASSYRDEGYE. The entire CDR3 protein reads CASSYRDEGYEAFF.

The table lists this clone with many counts. The read terminates 3 residues before the CDR3 end, so the remaining end is supplied by the germline J gene. This rearrangement joins TRBV5-1 to TRBJ2-3; 7 bases are a match to TRBD2. Trimming cost V 0 bases and J 2 bases; bases outside gene matches: 6. Germline lookup yields CDR1 SGHRS and CDR2 YFSETQ. The CDR3 totals 16 residues. The CDR3 reads CASSLVGERDTDTQYF. The covered CDR3 bases are TGCGCCAGCAGCTTGGTGGGGGAGCGGGACACAGATACG.

This clone was observed at least ten times. The read falls 3 residues short of the CDR3 end, and the missing part is taken from the germline J gene. This chain uses TRBV29-1 with TRBJ1-2, with D perhaps TRBD1 (6 bases). Trimming stripped 3 bases from V and 6 bases from J, with 11 bases between. Germline lookup yields CDR1 SQVTM and CDR2 ANQGSEA. This CDR3 is 12 amino acids long. The sequenced CDR3 bases are TGCAGCGTTGACGCAGGGGTAGATGGC. Translation gives CSVDAGVDG. The complete CDR3 protein is CSVDAGVDGYTF.

This clone was seen ten or more times. The sequence runs out 3 residues before the end of the CDR3; the remainder is reconstructed from the germline J gene. The chain has TRBV20-1 and TRBJ2-5; D not resolved. The CDR3 spans 13 residues. V lost 3 bases and J 4 bases, leaving 12 bases between the germline ends. The germline V gene has CDR1 DFQATT and CDR2 SNEGSKA (reference sequence). The CDR3 here is CSARAALGETQYF. CDR3 DNA, as far as it was read: TGCAGTGCTAGGGCGGCTTTGGGAGAGACC.

There are many counts of this clone. Read sequence stops 3 residues before the CDR3 end, and the germline J gene provides the missing end. This rearrangement joins TRBV19 to TRBJ1-5; maybe TRBD1 (5 bases). This CDR3 is built from 16 residues. V was clipped by 5 bases and J by 5 bases, with 19 bases between them. The germline CDR1 and CDR2 sequences are LNHDA and SQIVND (reference sequence). The CDR3 region is CASSLDGQGVYQPQHF. The DNA read from the CDR3 is TGTGCCAGTAGTCTGGACGGCCAAGGGGTATATCAGCCC.